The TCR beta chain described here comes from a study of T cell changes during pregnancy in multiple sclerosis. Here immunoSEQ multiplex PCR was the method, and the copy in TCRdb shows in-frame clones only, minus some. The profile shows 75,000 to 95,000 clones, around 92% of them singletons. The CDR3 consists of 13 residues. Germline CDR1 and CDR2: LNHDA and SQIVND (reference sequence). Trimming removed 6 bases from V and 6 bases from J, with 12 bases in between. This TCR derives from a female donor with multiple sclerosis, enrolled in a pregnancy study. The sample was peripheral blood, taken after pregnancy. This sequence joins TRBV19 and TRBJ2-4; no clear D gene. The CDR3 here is CASSYLGGNIQYF. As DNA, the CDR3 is TGTGCCAGTAGCTACTTAGGCGGAAACATTCAGTACTTC.